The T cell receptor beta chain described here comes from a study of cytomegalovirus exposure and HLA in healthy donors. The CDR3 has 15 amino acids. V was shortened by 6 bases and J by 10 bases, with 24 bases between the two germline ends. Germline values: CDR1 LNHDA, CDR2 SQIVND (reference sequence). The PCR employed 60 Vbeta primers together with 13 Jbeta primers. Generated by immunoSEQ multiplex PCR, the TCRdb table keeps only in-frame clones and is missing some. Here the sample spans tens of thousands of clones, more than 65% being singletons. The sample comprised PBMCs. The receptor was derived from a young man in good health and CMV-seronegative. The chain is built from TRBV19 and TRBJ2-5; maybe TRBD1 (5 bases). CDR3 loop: CASSLITSGAMDQYF. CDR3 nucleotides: TGTGCCAGTAGCCTAATTACAAGTGGGGCTATGGACCAGTACTTC.